This TCR beta chain was documented in a study of blood T cells in healthy people across ages. Points from the study as a whole: Higher diversity and more naive CD4+ cells were features of long-lived donors, compared to aged donors.

Only one count was recorded for this clonotype. No antigen is known for it. With a J-beta primer mix and a sample-barcoded 5' primer, a second PCR ran about 7 to 11 cycles. Every cDNA molecule bore a tag from a template-switch adaptor containing 12 random nucleotides. TCRdb re-analysed the 5' RACE reads in MiXCR, keeping a single row per CDR3 protein. Here the sample spans around 850,000 distinct CDR3 sequences, under 40% being singletons. Each donor was a healthy Caucasian individual from Russia, aged roughly 6 to 90. Isolated per sample were at least 6 million PBMCs. V shed 1 base and J shed 2 bases, with 15 bases lying between them. The CDR3 has 16 residues. Germline V gene lookup returns CDR1 LGHNA and CDR2 YNFKEQ.

Sequencing was done on a sample of blood. This TCR derives from a man in his late teens or twenties in good health. The chain employs TRBV4-2 and TRBJ2-7; D ambiguous. CDR3 amino acids: CASSQATDSRPYEQYF. The CDR3 nucleotides read TGTGCCAGCAGCCAAGCAACGGATTCGCGGCCCTACGAGCAGTACTTC.